The 5 T cell receptor beta chains below all came from one sample that was sequenced in a study of OX40 agonist ivuxolimab in advanced cancers. Profiled with immunoSEQ multiplex PCR; TCRdb holds only in-frame clones, not every one. The table lists some 73,000 clones, 80% to 90% of them singletons. The input for sequencing was CD4+ or CD8+ T cells sorted from blood, taken in a trial of the OX40 agonist ivuxolimab. These receptors were collected from an adult with an advanced solid tumor such as melanoma, head and neck, liver or kidney cancer.

The rearrangement links TRBV19 to TRBJ2-3; D is perhaps TRBD1 (5 bases). CDR3 size: 12 residues. Germline CDR1 and CDR2: LNHDA and SQIVND (reference sequence). With 5 bases removed from V and 5 bases from J, the gap between germline ends came to 8 bases. The CDR3 reads CASSLQGDTQYF. CDR3 nucleotides: TGTGCCAGTAGTCTTCAGGGAGATACGCAGTATTTT.

This chain uses TRBV7-9 with TRBJ2-5, with D possibly TRBD2 on 6 matching bases. The V gene lost 7 bases and the J gene lost 6 bases, with 12 bases spanning the gap. CDR1 is SEHNR and CDR2 is FQNEAQ in the germline V gene (reference sequence). The CDR3 is 12 residues long. The CDR3 is CASTRGGQTQYF. In DNA, the CDR3 is TGTGCCAGCACCCGAGGAGGGCAGACCCAGTACTTC.

The chain combines TRBV7-2 with TRBJ2-7, with 7 bases fitting TRBD2. The CDR3 sequence is 17 residues long. CDR1 SGHTA and CDR2 FQGNSA come from the germline V gene. V shed 2 bases, J shed 3 bases, and the junction held 13 bases outside the gene matches. The CDR3 here is CASSLSVGAGSFYEQYF. The DNA for the CDR3 is TGTGCCAGCAGCTTATCGGTAGGAGCGGGGAGCTTCTACGAGCAGTACTTC.

V usage is TRBV28 and J usage is TRBJ1-1, with TRBD1 as a possible D gene (5 bases). This CDR3 is 15 amino acids long. The V gene lost 5 bases and the J gene lost 3 bases, with 16 bases spanning the gap. Germline V gene data show CDR1 as MDHEN and CDR2 as SYDVKM. The DNA for the CDR3 is TGTGCCAGCAGTACCCATGGGGACGGCCACACTGAAGCTTTCTTT. It codes for CASSTHGDGHTEAFF.

The table lists this clone with a few counts. V usage is TRBV15 and J usage is TRBJ2-2; D may correspond to TRBD1 or TRBD2 (5 bases each). The CDR3 runs 18 residues. CDR1 and CDR2 (germline): LNHNV, YYDKDF (reference sequence). V lost 2 bases and J 0 bases, leaving 16 bases between the germline ends. CDR3 loop: CATSRSPTGRSNTGELFF. The CDR3, as DNA: TGTGCCACCAGCAGATCCCCTACGGGACGGTCGAACACCGGGGAGCTGTTTTTT.